The entry that follows covers one T cell receptor beta chain sequence. The antigen is not known. This sample stems from a study of radiotherapy plus CTLA-4 blockade in lung cancer. Whole-study results and caveats: Once radiotherapy plus ipilimumab had been given, TCR clones derived from tumor expanded in blood.

Sequencing used immunoSEQ multiplex PCR; TCRdb keeps in-frame clones, though not all of them. The top ten clones hold less than 2.5% of a sample with approximately 100,000 clones, more than 70% of them seen once. CDR1 is MNHEY, CDR2 SVGAGI, per germline. The CDR3 runs 15 residues. Trimming took 0 bases from V and 0 from J, leaving 9 bases between them. Receiving focal radiation plus CTLA-4 blockade with ipilimumab were patients who had chemo-refractory metastatic non-small-cell lung cancer. This sequence joins TRBV6-5 and TRBJ2-7, with a tentative D call TRBD1 (6 bases). This sequence originates from a human donor with non-small cell lung cancer that progressed on radiotherapy plus ipilimumab. Some clones in this sample may be carry-over from other donors' samples. The material sequenced was peripheral blood, taken from a patient treated with radiotherapy plus ipilimumab. The CDR3 sequence is CASSYSGQISYEQYF. The CDR3 DNA reads TGTGCCAGCAGTTACTCCGGACAGATCTCCTACGAGCAGTACTTC.